This passage covers 18 T cell receptor beta chains from one sample sequenced in a study of cytomegalovirus exposure and HLA in healthy donors (dated by TCRdb to the late 2010s). Libraries were built with the immunoSEQ multiplex PCR assay. For the multiplex PCR, a mixture combining 60 forward primers for TCR Vbeta segments and 13 reverse primers for TCR Jbeta segments was used. Held by TCRdb, this immuneACCESS table contains in-frame sequences only and omits some clones. Under half of the omission traces to an unresolved V gene where checked; the cause of the rest is unknown. The table for this sample lists fewer than 200,000 clones; roughly 80% of them were counted only once. The ten largest make up roughly 5% of the sample. The sample was PBMCs. Receptor source: a male donor in good health and CMV-seronegative.

V is TRBV6-6 and J is TRBJ2-5; 7 nucleotides agree with TRBD1. The CDR3 runs 14 residues. Per germline, CDR1 MNHNY and CDR2 SVGAGI (reference sequence). The junction had 2 bases not matched to a gene; V was cut back by 0 bases and J by 4 bases. CDR3 sequence (DNA): TGTGCCAGCAGTTACTCAAGGACAGGAGAGACCCAGTACTTC. It codes for CASSYSRTGETQYF.

The chain carries TRBV28 and TRBJ2-2, with TRBD2 matching 9 bases. Germline V lookup: CDR1 MDHEN, CDR2 SYDVKM. V gave up 6 bases and J gave up 5 bases; unmatched junction bases: 10. The CDR3 spans 16 residues. The CDR3 protein is CASSPLAGAITGELFF. Here the CDR3 DNA reads TGTGCCAGCAGCCCGTTAGCGGGAGCGATTACCGGGGAGCTGTTTTTT.

The chain combines TRBV5-1 with TRBJ1-2, with D possibly being TRBD1 (6 bases). The CDR3 runs 14 residues. The germline V and J ends were trimmed by 4 bases and 7 bases, with 17 bases remaining between them. CDR1 is SGHRS, CDR2 YFSETQ, per germline. The CDR3 region is CASSPRQVASGYTF. The CDR3 nucleotides are TGCGCCAGCAGCCCGCGACAGGTGGCTAGTGGCTACACCTTC.

CDR3 DNA sequence: TGTGCCAGCAGCCCGACAGGGGGCGAGCAGTTCTTC. Translating it yields CASSPTGGEQFF. The chain is built from TRBV11-2 and TRBJ2-1; the match to TRBD1 covers 10 bases. The CDR3 runs 12 residues. V trimming: 5 bases; J trimming: 10 bases; junction bases outside the gene matches: 2. Germline loops: CDR1 SGHAT, CDR2 FQNNGV.

This clone appeared a single time. The rearrangement joins TRBV7-8 to TRBJ1-1; D possibly corresponds to TRBD1 (5 bases). Germline assignment: CDR1 SGHVS and CDR2 FQNEAQ. CDR3 length: 15 amino acids. V shed 4 bases and J shed 7 bases, with 19 bases lying between them. The chain's CDR3 is CASSSARQTAREAFF. For the CDR3, the DNA is TGTGCCAGCAGCTCGGCCAGACAGACAGCCCGTGAAGCTTTCTTT.

This rearrangement joins TRBV9 to TRBJ1-5; D is possibly TRBD1 (5 bases). This CDR3 is built from 12 residues. Germline V CDR1 and CDR2: SGDLS, YYNGEE. V lost 7 bases, J lost 4 bases, and 9 bases lay in between. CDR3 coding DNA: TGTGCCAGCTGGGCAGGGAATCAGCCCCAGCATTTT. Its translation: CASWAGNQPQHF.

A note on this clone: Within the sample, other DNA sequences also encode this same CDR3. V and J are TRBV7-3 and TRBJ2-2; 8 bases map to TRBD1. The germline gives CDR1 SGHTA, CDR2 FQGTGA. The CDR3 consists of 15 residues. With 1 base clipped from V and 7 bases from J, the junction kept 5 bases outside the gene matches. CDR3 in amino acids: CASSLRQGAVGELFF. The CDR3 DNA sequence: TGTGCCAGCAGCTTAAGGCAGGGGGCAGTCGGGGAGCTGTTTTTT.

This chain links TRBV9 with TRBJ2-1; 10 nucleotides match TRBD2. The V gene's germline CDR1 is SGDLS and CDR2 YYNGEE. V shed 0 bases and J 10 bases; nucleotides not matched to a gene: 13. The CDR3 runs to 17 residues. The chain's CDR3 is CASSVGGGASGSPEQFF. Here the CDR3 DNA reads TGTGCCAGCAGCGTAGGGGGAGGGGCTAGCGGGAGCCCAGAGCAGTTCTTC.

This chain links TRBV6-6 with TRBJ2-7; 8 nucleotides align to TRBD2. CDR3 length: 16 amino acids. The V and J ends lost 0 bases and 2 bases, in that order; junction bases with no gene match: 6. Per germline, CDR1 MNHNY and CDR2 SVGAGI (reference sequence). The DNA of the CDR3 is TGTGCCAGCAGTTACTCGAGTAGCGGGACTCCCTACGAGCAGTACTTC. The encoded protein is CASSYSSSGTPYEQYF.

CDR3 sequence: CASSLGTGNINGYTF. The CDR3 bases are TGCGCCAGCAGCTTGGGGACAGGGAACATCAATGGCTACACCTTC. The chain joins TRBV5-1 to TRBJ1-2; 8 bases map to TRBD1. This CDR3 is 15 amino acids long. The V gene end was trimmed by 0 bases and the J gene end by 6 bases; junction bases not matched to a gene: 7. Germline CDR1 and CDR2: SGHRS and YFSETQ.

This clone has more than one count but fewer than ten. This rearrangement joins TRBV11-2 to TRBJ1-5, with D unresolved. V dropped 0 bases and J dropped 6 bases, with 9 bases sitting between them. CDR1 and CDR2 (germline): SGHAT, FQNNGV. CDR3 size: 14 residues. Here the CDR3 reads CASSLDRFGQPQHF. The CDR3 bases are TGTGCCAGCAGCTTAGATCGTTTCGGTCAGCCCCAGCATTTT.

This sequence joins TRBV29-1 and TRBJ2-7, with D perhaps TRBD1 (6 bases). Trimming took off 6 bases at V and 0 bases at J, with 12 bases between the two ends. Germline-derived CDR1 and CDR2 are SQVTM and ANQGSEA. CDR3 size: 13 residues. The CDR3 spells CSVAGASSYEQYF. The CDR3 DNA reads TGCAGCGTCGCAGGGGCCAGCTCCTACGAGCAGTACTTC.

This rearrangement joins TRBV18 to TRBJ1-2, with 8 bases fitting TRBD1. The CDR3 is made up of 14 amino acids. Unmatched junction bases numbered 6, after V lost 3 bases and J lost 6 bases. The germline gives CDR1 KGHSH, CDR2 LQKENI. CDR3 loop: CASSPDRELDGYTF. The CDR3 nucleotides read TGTGCCAGCTCACCGGACAGGGAGCTAGATGGCTACACCTTC. Full variable domain (outside the CDR3, taken from reference TRBV18 and TRBJ1-2): NAGVMQNPRHLVRRRGQEARLRCSPMKGHSHVYWYRQLPEEGLKFMVYLQKENIIDESGMPKERFSAEFPKEGPSILRIQQVVRGDSAAYFCASSPDRELDGYTFGSGTRLTVV.

V is TRBV6-4 and J is TRBJ2-2, with 13 nucleotides matching TRBD2. The CDR3 consists of 16 residues. The germline gives CDR1 MRHNA, CDR2 SNTAGT. After removal of 4 bases from V and 7 bases from J, the junction contained 6 bases not matched to a gene. The CDR3 sequence is CASSVGLAGAGGELFF. The DNA of the CDR3 is TGTGCCAGCAGTGTCGGACTAGCGGGAGCCGGCGGGGAGCTGTTTTTT.

The V call is TRBV5-1, the J call TRBJ1-2; TRBD1 matches at 7 bases. With V trimmed by 0 bases and J by 7 bases, 6 bases remained unmatched. The CDR3 has 14 residues. Germline CDR1 reads SGHRS; CDR2 reads YFSETQ. In nucleotides, the CDR3 is TGCGCCAGCAGCTTGGATGGACAGGTCGGTGGCTACACCTTC. Its translation is CASSLDGQVGGYTF.

The rearrangement uses TRBV19 and TRBJ1-5; 7 nucleotides match TRBD1. J was trimmed by 2 bases and V by 4 bases; bases with no gene match: 2. The CDR3 loop spans 14 amino acids. Germline CDR1 reads LNHDA; CDR2 reads SQIVND (reference sequence). The CDR3 coding sequence is TGTGCCAGTAGTACCGACAGGGGCAATCAGCCCCAGCATTTT. Translated: CASSTDRGNQPQHF.

The chain employs TRBV9 and TRBJ1-2; a weak D match, TRBD1 (5 bases). The V and J ends lost 0 bases and 3 bases respectively, with 15 bases between them. Germline CDR1 and CDR2: SGDLS and YYNGEE. This CDR3 spans 16 amino acids. In DNA form, the CDR3 reads TGTGCCAGCAGCGTAGATTTGCGGGGGACCGACTATGGCTACACCTTC. Protein product: CASSVDLRGTDYGYTF. Supplemented by reference TRBV9 and TRBJ1-2, the full variable domain reads DSGVTQTPKHLITATGQRVTLRCSPRSGDLSVYWYQQSLDQGLQFLIQYYNGEERAKGNILERFSAQQFPDLHSELNLSSLELGDSALYFCASSVDLRGTDYGYTFGSGTRLTVV.

The chain combines TRBV29-1 with TRBJ2-7; tentative D call: TRBD1 (6 bases). V was shortened by 0 bases and J by 0 bases, with 15 bases between the two germline ends. Germline CDR1 reads SQVTM; CDR2 reads ANQGSEA. The CDR3 consists of 16 residues. CDR3 amino acids: CSVEEERTASSYEQYF. The CDR3 coding sequence is TGCAGCGTTGAAGAGGAAAGGACAGCAAGCTCCTACGAGCAGTACTTC.